This T cell receptor (beta chain) was obtained from a study of T cells after yellow fever vaccination. CDR1 and CDR2 from the germline V gene are DFQATT and SNEGSKA (reference sequence). This CDR3 spans 12 amino acids. Losses at the gene ends were 8 bases for V and 4 bases for J; bases not matched to a gene: 7. TCRdb called the 5' RACE reads again in MiXCR, with one record for every CDR3 protein. The table includes a few hundred thousand distinct CDR3 sequences, roughly 4.3% detected once. This clonotype was observed at least ten times. This chain connects TRBV20-1 to TRBJ1-1; 7 bases agree with TRBD1. The receptor was isolated from a man between 18 and 29 years old who received the YFV17D yellow fever vaccine. Sequences were derived from PBMCs, sampled 5 days after the yellow fever booster vaccination. In DNA form, the CDR3 reads TGCAGTACAGGGGTGGGGAGCACTGAAGCTTTCTTT. Translated, it gives CSTGVGSTEAFF.